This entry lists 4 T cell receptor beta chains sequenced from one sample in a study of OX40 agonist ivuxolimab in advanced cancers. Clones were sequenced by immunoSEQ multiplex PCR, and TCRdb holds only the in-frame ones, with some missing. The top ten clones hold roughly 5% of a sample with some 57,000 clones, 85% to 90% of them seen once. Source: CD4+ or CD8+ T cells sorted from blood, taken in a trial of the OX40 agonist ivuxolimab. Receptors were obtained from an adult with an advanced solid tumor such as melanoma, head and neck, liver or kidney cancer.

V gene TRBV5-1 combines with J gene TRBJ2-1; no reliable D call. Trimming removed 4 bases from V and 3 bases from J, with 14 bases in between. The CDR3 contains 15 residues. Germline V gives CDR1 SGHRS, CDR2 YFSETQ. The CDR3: CASSHGRTIYNEQFF. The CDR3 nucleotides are TGCGCCAGCAGCCACGGACGGACGATCTACAATGAGCAGTTCTTC. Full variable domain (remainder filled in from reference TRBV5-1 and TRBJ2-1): KAGVTQTPRYLIKTRGQQVTLSCSPISGHRSVSWYQQTPGQGLQFLFEYFSETQRNKGNFPGRFSGRQFSNSRSEMNVSTLELGDSALYLCASSHGRTIYNEQFFGPGTRLTVL.

Written as DNA, the CDR3 is TGTGCCAGCAGCCACGGTGACTACGAGCAGTACTTC. Amino acid sequence: CASSHGDYEQYF. The chain links TRBV11-2 to TRBJ2-7, with D unclear. Germline V lookup: CDR1 SGHAT, CDR2 FQNNGV. The CDR3 runs 12 residues. V was pared by 5 bases and J by 3 bases, with 8 bases between.

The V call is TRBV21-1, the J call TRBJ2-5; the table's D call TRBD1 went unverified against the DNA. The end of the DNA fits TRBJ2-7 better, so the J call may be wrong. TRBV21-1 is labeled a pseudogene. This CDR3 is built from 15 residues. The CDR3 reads CASSNSQGEYFEQYF. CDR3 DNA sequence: TGTGCCAGCAGCAATAGCCAGGGGGAATATTTCGAGCAGTACTTC.

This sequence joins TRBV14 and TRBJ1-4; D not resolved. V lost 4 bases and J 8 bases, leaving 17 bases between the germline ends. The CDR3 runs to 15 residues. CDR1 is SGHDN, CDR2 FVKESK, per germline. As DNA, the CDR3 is TGTGCCAGCAGCCGACCATCTCCAGGTGGGGAAAAACTGTTTTTT. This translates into CASSRPSPGGEKLFF.